This TCR beta chain came from a study of T cell changes during pregnancy in multiple sclerosis. Method: immunoSEQ multiplex PCR; TCRdb's copy keeps in-frame clones and lacks some. The table has about 100,000 clones, approximately 90% seen once; the top ten hold around 1.8%. Per the germline V gene, CDR1 is SEHNR and CDR2 is FQNEAQ (reference sequence). This CDR3 is 13 amino acids long. The V end lost 6 bases, the J end lost 2 bases, and 11 bases lay between the germline ends. The TCR originated in a female donor with multiple sclerosis, enrolled in a pregnancy study. Sample: peripheral blood, taken after pregnancy. This chain links TRBV7-9 with TRBJ2-7, with D maybe TRBD2 (6 bases). The CDR3 loop is CASSGGIAYEQYF. The CDR3 nucleotides are TGTGCCAGCAGTGGGGGGATTGCCTACGAGCAGTACTTC.